The clone carrying this T cell receptor (beta chain) was seen ten or more times. As yet, its antigen is unknown. TCRdb passed the RACE reads through MiXCR, listing each CDR3 protein once. Of about 60,000 distinct CDR3 sequences listed, 9% to 9.5% are singletons. The sample comes from a study of human T cells and chemical hapten exposure. Study-wide background: Patients were given diphenylcyclopropenone on the scalp weekly across the approximately 25-week study.

General study results and limits: Expanded TCRs formed significantly more large CDR3 similarity clusters than controls. The study found that DPC sensitization did not change TCRs above 1 in 1000 frequency.

Time point defined: patch test 1, 2 weeks after DPC sensitization. Documented treatment: therapeutic diphenylcyclopropenone sensitization with weekly scalp DPC. Trimming stripped 2 bases from V and 5 bases from J, with 16 bases between. The CDR3 totals 15 residues. CDR1 is MNHEY and CDR2 is SMNVEV in the germline V gene (reference sequence). This clonotype was obtained from a woman aged 40-49 years with alopecia areata. Some clones in this sample may be carry-over from other donors' samples. The sequences come from whole blood, collected in connection with sensitization to the hapten diphenylcyclopropenone (DPC). The chain is built from TRBV27 and TRBJ2-7; D remains ambiguous. Here the CDR3 reads CASSLGWQSPHEQYF. CDR3 bases: TGTGCCAGCAGTTTAGGGTGGCAATCACCTCACGAGCAGTACTTC.